This T cell receptor (beta chain) stems from a study of blood T cell repertoires in COVID-19. The table lists this clone with a count of one. The length of the CDR3 is 17 residues. V trimming: 0 bases; J trimming: 8 bases; junction bases outside the gene matches: 8. Per germline, CDR1 SGHNT and CDR2 YENEEA. Assay used: immunoSEQ multiplex PCR; TCRdb lists only in-frame clones, some missing. The sample records 350,000 or so clones, around nine tenths being singletons. Adults between roughly 18 and 90 years of age took part from 20 to 25 US areas. Each exposed participant met a COVID-19 case in the 2 weeks preceding study entry.

Sequenced input: PBMCs or T cells enriched from blood (not recorded which). The chain has TRBV11-3 and TRBJ1-4; 11 bases are shared with TRBD1. The sequence derives from a woman younger than 45 who had been exposed to COVID-19. The CDR3 is CASSLDRWGQGEEKLFF. CDR3 DNA: TGTGCCAGCAGCTTAGACCGTTGGGGACAGGGGGAAGAAAAACTGTTTTTT.